A selection of T cell receptor beta chains follows, all from one sample in a study of T cell changes during pregnancy in multiple sclerosis. TCRdb keeps only in-frame clones here, not all; method: immunoSEQ multiplex PCR. The data contain approximately 30,000 clones, about 88% of them singletons. Here the sequenced sample was CD8+ T cells from peripheral blood mononuclear cells, taken in the second trimester of pregnancy. Receptors were obtained from a female donor with multiple sclerosis, enrolled in a pregnancy study. The CDR3 runs from the conserved cysteine through the conserved F or W. The order of the fields is D gene, J gene, clone size, V gene, CDR3 DNA, CDR3 protein. The D gene is left open where the match is weak. Not all rows give a size; the values are once, few, many and, for expanded clones, a class.

d_call: TRBD2; j_call: TRBJ2-2; clone_size: -; v_call: TRBV10-2; cdr3_nt: TGCGCCCCACGAGAGGGTGCTAGCGGGGGGGCCCCTTTTTACGGGGAGCTGTTTTTT; cdr3_aa: CAPREGASGGAPFYGELFF
d_call: -; j_call: TRBJ1-3; clone_size: -; v_call: TRBV5-6; cdr3_nt: TGTGCCAGCAGCTTTTTAGTGAGCTCTGGAAACACCATATATTTT; cdr3_aa: CASSFLVSSGNTIYF
d_call: -; j_call: TRBJ2-3; clone_size: medium-sized; v_call: TRBV2; cdr3_nt: TGTGCCAGCAGTGATGGGGTCGCCAGGGTAGATACGCAGTATTTT; cdr3_aa: CASSDGVARVDTQYF
d_call: -; j_call: TRBJ1-2; clone_size: -; v_call: TRBV15; cdr3_nt: TGTGCCACCTCGGGGGGGTATGGCTACACCTTC; cdr3_aa: CATSGGYGYTF
d_call: TRBD1; j_call: TRBJ2-2; clone_size: -; v_call: TRBV11-2; cdr3_nt: TGTGCCAGCAGCTCCCCGACAGGGCGGGCCGGGGAGCTGTTTTTT; cdr3_aa: CASSSPTGRAGELFF
d_call: TRBD1; j_call: TRBJ1-5; clone_size: -; v_call: TRBV30; cdr3_nt: TGTGCCTGGAGTCGGGACAGTTTTAGCAATCAGCCCCAGCATTTT; cdr3_aa: CAWSRDSFSNQPQHF
d_call: -; j_call: TRBJ2-5; clone_size: -; v_call: TRBV6-5; cdr3_nt: TGTGCCAGCAGTCCGCAGGGGTCCCAAGAGACCCAGTACTTC; cdr3_aa: CASSPQGSQETQYF
d_call: TRBD2; j_call: TRBJ2-3; clone_size: -; v_call: TRBV10-2; cdr3_nt: TGCGCCAGCAGGACTGATCCCGGGACTAGCGGGGGGCGGGGAGATACGCAGTATTTT; cdr3_aa: CASRTDPGTSGGRGDTQYF
d_call: TRBD2; j_call: TRBJ2-3; clone_size: -; v_call: TRBV6-4; cdr3_nt: TGTGCCAGCAGTGACTCGCGGGGGGGTTCAGATACGCAGTATTTT; cdr3_aa: CASSDSRGGSDTQYF
d_call: -; j_call: TRBJ1-6; clone_size: -; v_call: TRBV28; cdr3_nt: TGTGCCAGCAGCTCCTGGGGAGGGTCCTATAATTCACCCCTCCACTTT; cdr3_aa: CASSSWGGSYNSPLHF
d_call: TRBD1; j_call: TRBJ2-7; clone_size: -; v_call: TRBV7-9; cdr3_nt: TGTGCCAGCAGCTCTCCGACAGGGGATACTGGGGAGCAGTACTTC; cdr3_aa: CASSSPTGDTGEQYF
d_call: TRBD2; j_call: TRBJ2-7; clone_size: -; v_call: TRBV4-2; cdr3_nt: TGTGCCAGCAGCCAATCTATGGGACTAGGTTACGACGAGCAGTACTTC; cdr3_aa: CASSQSMGLGYDEQYF
d_call: -; j_call: TRBJ2-1; clone_size: -; v_call: TRBV21-1; cdr3_nt: TGTGCCAGCATCCGACAGGGGACCTACAATGAGCAGTTCTTC; cdr3_aa: CASIRQGTYNEQFF
d_call: -; j_call: TRBJ1-2; clone_size: -; v_call: TRBV9; cdr3_nt: TGTGCCAGCAGCGTAGGTGGGGGGGTCTATGGCTACACCTTC; cdr3_aa: CASSVGGGVYGYTF
d_call: TRBD1; j_call: TRBJ1-1; clone_size: -; v_call: TRBV13; cdr3_nt: TGTGCCAGCAGCTCGTGGGGCATGACAGGGGAGGGTGAAGCTTTCTTT; cdr3_aa: CASSSWGMTGEGEAFF
d_call: TRBD1; j_call: TRBJ1-2; clone_size: -; v_call: TRBV6-1; cdr3_nt: TGTGCCAGCAGTGAAGAGGAGAGACAGGGGTTCGCGAGGGATGGCTACACCTTC; cdr3_aa: CASSEEERQGFARDGYTF
d_call: -; j_call: TRBJ1-1; clone_size: -; v_call: TRBV30; cdr3_nt: TGTGCCTGGAGTGTACCTGGAGGAGCCGAAGCTTTCTTT; cdr3_aa: CAWSVPGGAEAFF
d_call: -; j_call: TRBJ1-1; clone_size: -; v_call: TRBV19; cdr3_nt: TGTGCCAGTAGTATGTTCTTAGGGGACACTGAAGCTTTCTTT; cdr3_aa: CASSMFLGDTEAFF
d_call: -; j_call: TRBJ1-2; clone_size: -; v_call: TRBV5-6; cdr3_nt: TGTGCCAGCAGCTTGGTACCAGGGGACTATGGCTACACCTTC; cdr3_aa: CASSLVPGDYGYTF
d_call: -; j_call: TRBJ2-1; clone_size: -; v_call: TRBV5-1; cdr3_nt: TGCGCCAGCAGTTTCAGTTCAGGGTGGGGATCAAATGAGCAGTTCTTC; cdr3_aa: CASSFSSGWGSNEQFF
d_call: -; j_call: TRBJ2-7; clone_size: -; v_call: TRBV7-6; cdr3_nt: TGTGCCAGCAGCTCGGAGGGCGACGAGCAGTACTTC; cdr3_aa: CASSSEGDEQYF
d_call: -; j_call: TRBJ2-6; clone_size: -; v_call: TRBV9; cdr3_nt: TGTGCCAGCAGCGGTGGCTCCGGGGCCAACGTCCTGACTTTC; cdr3_aa: CASSGGSGANVLTF
d_call: -; j_call: TRBJ2-7; clone_size: -; v_call: TRBV2; cdr3_nt: TGTGCCAGCAACGCGCCAAGTGACGAGCAGTACTTC; cdr3_aa: CASNAPSDEQYF
d_call: -; j_call: TRBJ2-3; clone_size: -; v_call: TRBV15; cdr3_nt: TGTGCCACCAGCAGTGTTGGAACGGGCCGCGGGGGCACTAGCACAGATACGCAGTATTTT; cdr3_aa: CATSSVGTGRGGTSTDTQYF
d_call: -; j_call: TRBJ2-1; clone_size: once; v_call: TRBV27; cdr3_nt: TGTGCCAGCAGTTTTGGAGACAATGAGCAGTTCTTC; cdr3_aa: CASSFGDNEQFF
d_call: -; j_call: TRBJ2-7; clone_size: -; v_call: TRBV2; cdr3_nt: TGTGCCAGCACCGATGGGGGCCCCTCCTACGAGCAGTACTTC; cdr3_aa: CASTDGGPSYEQYF
d_call: -; j_call: TRBJ1-5; clone_size: once; v_call: TRBV13; cdr3_nt: TGTGCCAGCAGCTTAGAAACCGGGCCCCAGCATTTT; cdr3_aa: CASSLETGPQHF
d_call: TRBD2; j_call: TRBJ2-3; clone_size: many; v_call: TRBV4-2; cdr3_nt: TGTGCCAGCAGCCAAGAAAAGGCGGGGGGCGCAGATACGCAGTATTTT; cdr3_aa: CASSQEKAGGADTQYF
d_call: -; j_call: TRBJ1-5; clone_size: -; v_call: TRBV7-9; cdr3_nt: TGTGCCAGCAGCTTCGGAGATCAGCCCCAGCATTTT; cdr3_aa: CASSFGDQPQHF
d_call: -; j_call: TRBJ1-2; clone_size: -; v_call: TRBV5-1; cdr3_nt: TGCGCCAGCAGCTTGGTGTTCAGCTATGGCTACACCTTC; cdr3_aa: CASSLVFSYGYTF
d_call: -; j_call: TRBJ1-1; clone_size: -; v_call: TRBV27; cdr3_nt: TGTGCCAGCAGTTTGGGAAGGGGAACTCGGACTGAAGCTTTCTTT; cdr3_aa: CASSLGRGTRTEAFF
d_call: -; j_call: TRBJ2-1; clone_size: -; v_call: TRBV5-4; cdr3_nt: TGTGCCAGCAGCTTCGGGAATGAGCAGTTCTTC; cdr3_aa: CASSFGNEQFF
d_call: TRBD1; j_call: TRBJ1-2; clone_size: -; v_call: TRBV11-2; cdr3_nt: TGTGCCAGCAGCGGGTGGGGCGGGACAGTTTATGGCTACACCTTC; cdr3_aa: CASSGWGGTVYGYTF
d_call: -; j_call: TRBJ1-2; clone_size: -; v_call: TRBV10-3; cdr3_nt: TGTGCCATCAGTGAGTCGAAGACAGGCTATGGCTACACCTTC; cdr3_aa: CAISESKTGYGYTF
d_call: -; j_call: TRBJ2-7; clone_size: -; v_call: TRBV9; cdr3_nt: TGTGCCAGCGCGGAGGAGCCCCTCTCCTACGAGCAGTACTTC; cdr3_aa: CASAEEPLSYEQYF
d_call: -; j_call: TRBJ2-7; clone_size: -; v_call: TRBV4-1; cdr3_nt: TGCGCCAGCAGCCAAGGGGTGGGCACCTCCTACGAGCAGTACTTC; cdr3_aa: CASSQGVGTSYEQYF
d_call: TRBD1; j_call: TRBJ1-6; clone_size: -; v_call: TRBV7-9; cdr3_nt: TGTGCCAGCAGCTTAGCTGGGGACAGCTCCTATAATTCACCCCTCCACTTT; cdr3_aa: CASSLAGDSSYNSPLHF
d_call: TRBD1; j_call: TRBJ1-1; clone_size: -; v_call: TRBV27; cdr3_nt: TGTGCCAGCAGTTTAATGCAGGGGGCGGGCACTGAAGCTTTCTTT; cdr3_aa: CASSLMQGAGTEAFF
d_call: TRBD1; j_call: TRBJ1-5; clone_size: -; v_call: TRBV27; cdr3_nt: TGTGCCAGCAGTTTAGGGACAGGGCCCAATCAGCCCCAGCATTTT; cdr3_aa: CASSLGTGPNQPQHF
d_call: -; j_call: TRBJ2-3; clone_size: -; v_call: TRBV4-3; cdr3_nt: TGCGCCAGCAGCCAATTCGGCGGGGATGATACGCAGTATTTT; cdr3_aa: CASSQFGGDDTQYF
d_call: TRBD1; j_call: TRBJ1-1; clone_size: -; v_call: TRBV5-1; cdr3_nt: TGCGCCAGCAGCTTGGTGGGGACAGGGGACACTGAAGCTTTCTTT; cdr3_aa: CASSLVGTGDTEAFF
d_call: -; j_call: TRBJ2-5; clone_size: -; v_call: TRBV4-1; cdr3_nt: TGCGCCAGCAGCCTCATCGGGAACGTTCAAGAGACCCAGTACTTC; cdr3_aa: CASSLIGNVQETQYF
d_call: -; j_call: TRBJ2-5; clone_size: -; v_call: TRBV7-9; cdr3_nt: TGTGCCCTCCTCGAGAGTCACCTAAGCCAAGAGACCCAGTACTTC; cdr3_aa: CALLESHLSQETQYF